This T cell receptor (beta chain) came from a study of cytomegalovirus exposure and HLA in healthy donors. On the study more broadly: The 110 million or so unique TCR beta sequences, from around 200 million T cells, were found by an earlier analysis. The study placed 70% to 85% of its approximately 400 genotyped donors in the Caucasian-associated ancestry cluster. Notes on the study in general: The study had only CMV serostatus as immune exposure information. Among TCR beta chains of equal frequency, HLA-associated ones were more clonally expanded in a later analysis.

Both 60 Vbeta primers and 13 Jbeta primers went into the PCR. TCRdb's table, derived via immunoSEQ multiplex PCR, lists solely in-frame clones and lacks some. This table holds 100,000 to 150,000 clones, 81% found once. As regards this clone: Its cognate antigen is unknown.

Germline V gene data show CDR1 as SGHDN and CDR2 as FVKESK. V lost 3 bases to trimming and J lost 3 bases, with 12 bases between them. The CDR3 covers 15 residues. The specimen was PBMCs. J is TRBJ2-1 and V is TRBV14, with D possibly TRBD2 on 6 matching bases. This TCR came from a man aged 18 to 35 in good health and CMV-seronegative. The CDR3 bases are TGTGCCAGCAGCCAGGGCGGGGCCGTCTACAATGAGCAGTTCTTC. Amino acids: CASSQGGAVYNEQFF.